Presented here are 4 T cell receptor beta chains from one specimen sequenced in a study of beta chain features in type 1 diabetes. The study, taken as a whole, reports: All four CD4+ subsets from Type 1 diabetes patients carried moderately but significantly shorter TCRB CDR3s.

No cognate antigen is known for these TCRs. The study reverse transcribed the entire isolated RNA, so it sequenced expressed TCRB transcripts. Only in-frame clones appear in the TCRdb table, and some are missing; sequencing was by immunoSEQ multiplex PCR. The sample has about 160,000 clones, 7.8% seen once. Sequenced sample: central memory CD4+ T cells from blood. The receptor source for this set is a woman aged 40 to 55 with type 1 diabetes.

This clone appeared many times. V and J are TRBV4-1 and TRBJ2-1; a possible D gene is TRBD1 (5 bases). With 3 bases removed from V and 6 bases from J, the gap between germline ends came to 9 bases. Germline-derived CDR1 and CDR2 are MGHRA and YSYEKL. The CDR3 length is 13 residues. CDR3 region: CASSQTVSNEQFF. CDR3 coding DNA: TGCGCCAGCAGCCAGACAGTGTCCAATGAGCAGTTCTTC.

This clone has ten or more counts. The chain combines TRBV29-1 with TRBJ2-2; maybe TRBD1 (6 bases). The CDR3 consists of 14 residues. Germline V gene data show CDR1 as SQVTM and CDR2 as ANQGSEA. V lost 7 bases to trimming and J lost 5 bases, with 17 bases between them. For the CDR3, the DNA is TGCAGCGCCATCGGACAGCCCGGGACCGGGGAGCTGTTTTTT. Translating gives CSAIGQPGTGELFF.

This clone has only a few counts. The chain has TRBV28 and TRBJ1-2, with a weak D call TRBD1 (6 bases). The CDR3 has 16 amino acids. Germline V gene sequence: CDR1 MDHEN, CDR2 SYDVKM. Deletions cut 7 bases from V and 7 bases from J, with 25 bases between. CDR3 in DNA: TGTGCCAGCACCATCGGACAGCAGGGCGGAAATTTTGGCTACACCTTC. This sequence encodes CASTIGQQGGNFGYTF.

This clone has just a few counts. This CDR3 is CASSVGQSSGNTIYF. The CDR3 DNA sequence: TGTGCCAGCAGCGTGGGACAGAGCTCTGGAAACACCATATATTTT. V usage is TRBV9 and J usage is TRBJ1-3; TRBD1 agrees at 7 bases. Germline V gene lookup returns CDR1 SGDLS and CDR2 YYNGEE. Trimming at V came to 2 bases and at J to 0 bases, leaving 2 bases not matched to a gene. This CDR3 spans 15 amino acids.